Below, 22 T cell receptor beta chains from the same sample are listed, as sequenced in a study of T cells in Graves' hyperthyroidism and ophthalmopathy. Authors of the study amplified TCR beta CDR3 regions from RNA transcripts. With the HTBI primer set, the TCR CDR3 went through a first round of RT-PCR. From the multiplex PCR reads, TCRdb called clonotypes with MiXCR, one entry per CDR3 protein. Of hundreds of thousands of distinct CDR3 sequences listed, roughly 14% are singletons. The sequencing sample was made of blood. These TCRs come from a woman between 40 and 55 years old with Graves' ophthalmopathy.

This clonotype was detected ten times or more. The chain recombines TRBV7-9 with TRBJ1-2; TRBD1 matches 8 bases. The CDR3 runs 13 residues. CDR1 SEHNR and CDR2 FQNEAQ come from the germline V gene (reference sequence). The J segment lost 4 bases and the V segment lost 3 bases, leaving 1 base of the junction unmatched. The chain's CDR3 is CASSFGTGYGYTF. The DNA for the CDR3 is TGTGCCAGCAGCTTCGGGACAGGCTATGGCTACACCTTC. Looking up the rest from reference TRBV7-9 and TRBJ1-2 gives the full variable domain: DTGVSQNPRHKITKRGQNVTFRCDPISEHNRLYWYRQTLGQGPEFLTYFQNEAQLEKSRLLSDRFSAERPKGSFSTLEIQRTEQGDSAMYLCASSFGTGYGYTFGSGTRLTVV.

This clonotype was recorded many times. The chain couples TRBV20-1 to TRBJ2-5; D is unclear. Germline assignment: CDR1 DFQATT and CDR2 SNEGSKA (reference sequence). This CDR3 is built from 16 residues. The V gene lost 4 bases and the J gene lost 1 base, with 19 bases spanning the gap. CDR3 protein: CSANLHLGGVQETQYF. For the CDR3, the DNA is TGCAGTGCTAATCTACATCTCGGCGGAGTCCAAGAGACCCAGTACTTC.

This clonotype was seen many times. The chain carries TRBV12-3 or TRBV12-4 and TRBJ2-2; D possibly matches TRBD1 or TRBD2 (5 bases each). This CDR3 is built from 15 residues. V was cut by 3 bases and J by 4 bases, with 12 bases left in between. The CDR3 nucleotides read TGTGCCAGCAGTTTTGGGGGAGACAGCACCGGGGAGCTGTTTTTT. Protein sequence: CASSFGGDSTGELFF.

This clonotype was seen many times. The chain is built from TRBV20-1 and TRBJ1-5; D gene uncertain. The V gene lost 6 bases and the J gene lost 1 base, with 16 bases spanning the gap. The CDR3 contains 15 residues. CDR1 is DFQATT and CDR2 is SNEGSKA in the germline V gene (reference sequence). The CDR3 loop is CSAGSQALSNQPQHF. DNA of the CDR3: TGCAGTGCAGGGTCCCAGGCTTTGAGCAATCAGCCCCAGCATTTT.

This clonotype occurred many times. The chain joins TRBV6-5 to TRBJ2-5; D unclear. Per germline, CDR1 MNHEY and CDR2 SVGAGI. The CDR3 covers 13 residues. Between the trimmed V and J ends, which lost 5 bases and 7 bases, there was a span of 14 bases. This chain's CDR3 is CASSTDQGRTQYF. Written as DNA, the CDR3 is TGTGCCAGCAGTACGGACCAAGGGCGGACCCAGTACTTC.

The table lists this clonotype with many counts. The rearrangement links TRBV15 to TRBJ2-7; D not certain. The germline CDR1 and CDR2 sequences are LNHNV and YYDKDF (reference sequence). CDR3 length: 12 amino acids. Trimming took off 6 bases at V and 2 bases at J, with 8 bases between the two ends. The CDR3 coding sequence is TGTGCCACCAGTGTTGGGACCTACGAGCAGTACTTC. This gives the protein CATSVGTYEQYF.

In this sample, this clonotype turned up a few times. A single base separates this from a much larger clone, so it may be a read error. The chain recombines TRBV6-2 or TRBV6-3 with TRBJ1-5, with D uncertain. V was shortened by 4 bases and J by 5 bases, with 18 bases between the two germline ends. Germline CDR1 reads MNHEY; CDR2 reads SVGEGT. The CDR3 runs 16 residues. In nucleotides, the CDR3 is TGTGCCAGCAGTTTATTCCGACCCAACGGCGATCAGCCCCAGCATTTT. It codes for CASSLFRPNGDQPQHF.

This clonotype was counted ten times or more. V and J are TRBV29-1 and TRBJ2-7, with TRBD1 as a possible D gene (6 bases). Per the germline V gene, CDR1 is SQVTM and CDR2 is ANQGSEA. There are 13 residues in the CDR3. The germline V and J ends were trimmed by 5 bases and 1 base, with 12 bases remaining between them. CDR3 protein: CSVSWTASYEQYF. CDR3 sequence (DNA): TGCAGCGTTAGTTGGACAGCGTCCTACGAGCAGTACTTC.

V and J are TRBV12-3 or TRBV12-4 and TRBJ2-7; possibly TRBD1 for D (6 bases). The CDR3 has 12 residues. V was clipped by 9 bases and J by 2 bases, with 11 bases between them. The CDR3 DNA reads as TGTGCCAGAACGGACAGTACCTACGAGCAGTACTTC. Its protein product is CARTDSTYEQYF.

A word on this clonotype: This may be a read error: a much more frequent sequence differs by one nucleotide. The chain links TRBV7-2 to TRBJ2-1, with D possibly being TRBD2 (5 bases). The closer fit of TRBJ2-7 to the DNA end suggests the J call may be wrong. CDR3 length equals 13 residues. Germline-derived CDR1 and CDR2 are SGHTA and FQGNSA. DNA for the CDR3: TGTGCCAGCAGGGCAGGTGGAGGCAATGAGCAGTACTTC. It codes for CASRAGGGNEQYF.

This clonotype was picked up a small number of times. The rearrangement joins TRBV6-2 or TRBV6-3 to TRBJ1-6, with D possibly being TRBD1 (5 bases). Deletions cut 5 bases from V and 11 bases from J, with 10 bases between. This CDR3 region has 12 residues. Germline CDR1 is MNHEY and CDR2 is SVGEGT. This chain's CDR3 is CASSAGGTPLHF. In DNA form, the CDR3 reads TGTGCCAGCAGTGCCGGGGGGACACCCCTCCACTTT.

In its sample, this clonotype was seen many times. The J gene is TRBJ2-7, the V gene TRBV30, with D possibly being TRBD1 (6 bases). V dropped 2 bases and J dropped 7 bases, with 12 bases sitting between them. This CDR3 has 12 residues. Germline V gene data show CDR1 as GTSNPN and CDR2 as SVGIG (reference sequence). The CDR3 loop is CAWSRGSGEQYF. DNA for the CDR3: TGTGCCTGGAGTAGGGGGTCGGGTGAGCAGTACTTC.

The rearrangement joins TRBV28 to TRBJ1-5; 7 positions agree with TRBD1. Germline assignment: CDR1 MDHEN and CDR2 SYDVKM. The V gene end was trimmed by 6 bases and the J gene end by 5 bases; junction bases not matched to a gene: 13. The CDR3 contains 16 residues. CDR3 region: CASRKGLGGGDQPQHF. DNA of the CDR3: TGTGCCAGCAGAAAGGGCCTGGGAGGGGGCGATCAGCCCCAGCATTTT.

This clonotype was detected many times. The genes are TRBV9 and TRBJ1-2; no clear D. The CDR3 loop spans 14 amino acids. Deletions cut 4 bases from V and 0 bases from J, with 10 bases between. CDR1 SGDLS and CDR2 YYNGEE come from the germline V gene. The chain's CDR3 is CASSPDVSNYGYTF. DNA of the CDR3: TGTGCCAGCAGCCCCGACGTGTCTAACTATGGCTACACCTTC.

This clonotype showed up just a few times. The chain employs TRBV6-2 or TRBV6-3 and TRBJ2-5; 9 bases map to TRBD2. V shed 8 bases, J shed 3 bases, and the junction held 4 bases outside the gene matches. Looked up from germline, CDR1 is MNHEY and CDR2 is SVGEGT. The CDR3 is 13 amino acids. CDR3 DNA: TGTGCCAGCCTGGGACTAGCAGAAGAGACCCAGTACTTC. This sequence encodes CASLGLAEETQYF.

At least ten counts were recorded for this clonotype. The V and J genes are TRBV19 and TRBJ1-5; D is undetermined. The CDR3 is 15 residues long. Looked up from germline, CDR1 is LNHDA and CDR2 is SQIVND (reference sequence). Trimming took off 3 bases at V and 0 bases at J, with 9 bases between the two ends. CDR3 coding DNA: TGTGCCAGTAGTATCCAGGAGTATAGCAATCAGCCCCAGCATTTT. Its translation: CASSIQEYSNQPQHF.

The V gene is TRBV4-3, the J gene TRBJ2-7; 8 positions match TRBD2. Germline CDR1 LGHNA, CDR2 YSLEER. The J segment lost 3 bases and the V segment lost 1 base, leaving 8 bases of the junction unmatched. This CDR3 contains 16 residues. As DNA, the CDR3 is TGCGCCAGCAGCCAAGCCCTTAGCGGGACGGACTACGAGCAGTACTTC. It translates to CASSQALSGTDYEQYF.

This clonotype was seen repeatedly, ten times or more. The V gene is TRBV6-1, the J gene TRBJ1-1; 8 positions agree with TRBD1. The ends lost 6 bases at V and 0 bases at J; junction bases unmatched: 9. Germline-derived CDR1 and CDR2 are MNHNS and SASEGT. The CDR3 length is 16 residues. CDR3 sequence: CASRVGQGTMNTEAFF. The CDR3 bases are TGTGCCAGCAGAGTCGGACAGGGAACCATGAACACTGAAGCTTTCTTT.

This clonotype has ten or more counts. The gene calls are TRBV7-2 and TRBJ2-5; no clear D gene. The CDR3 has 14 amino acids. Trimming stripped 5 bases from V and 7 bases from J, with 17 bases between. Germline CDR1 SGHTA, CDR2 FQGNSA. Here the CDR3 reads CASSHGSSKRTQYF. CDR3 DNA sequence: TGTGCCAGCAGCCACGGGTCTTCCAAGAGGACCCAGTACTTC.

This clonotype was picked up many times. This chain uses TRBV12-3 or TRBV12-4 with TRBJ2-7; 9 nucleotides match TRBD1. The CDR3 length is 13 residues. The trim removed 5 bases at V and 3 bases at J, leaving 2 bases unmatched. CDR3 sequence reads: CASSMTGGYEQYF. In DNA, the CDR3 is TGTGCCAGCAGTATGACAGGGGGCTACGAGCAGTACTTC.

In its sample, this clonotype was seen many times. The J gene is TRBJ2-7, the V gene TRBV7-2; 8 nucleotides line up with TRBD2. V dropped 5 bases and J dropped 4; count of bases not matched to a gene: 7. The CDR3 contains 14 residues. Germline V gives CDR1 SGHTA, CDR2 FQGNSA. The CDR3 region has the DNA TGTGCCAGCAGCCAGCGGGAGTATCAATACGAGCAGTACTTC. This translates into CASSQREYQYEQYF.

This clonotype was seen at least ten times. The chain employs TRBV28 and TRBJ1-2, with D possibly being TRBD1 (6 bases). In germline, CDR1 is MDHEN, CDR2 SYDVKM. V lost 6 bases and J 7 bases, leaving 24 bases between the germline ends. The CDR3 covers 16 residues. The CDR3 reads CASRIATGAGIRGYTF. The CDR3 DNA reads TGTGCCAGCAGGATAGCAACGGGGGCGGGTATACGTGGCTACACCTTC.